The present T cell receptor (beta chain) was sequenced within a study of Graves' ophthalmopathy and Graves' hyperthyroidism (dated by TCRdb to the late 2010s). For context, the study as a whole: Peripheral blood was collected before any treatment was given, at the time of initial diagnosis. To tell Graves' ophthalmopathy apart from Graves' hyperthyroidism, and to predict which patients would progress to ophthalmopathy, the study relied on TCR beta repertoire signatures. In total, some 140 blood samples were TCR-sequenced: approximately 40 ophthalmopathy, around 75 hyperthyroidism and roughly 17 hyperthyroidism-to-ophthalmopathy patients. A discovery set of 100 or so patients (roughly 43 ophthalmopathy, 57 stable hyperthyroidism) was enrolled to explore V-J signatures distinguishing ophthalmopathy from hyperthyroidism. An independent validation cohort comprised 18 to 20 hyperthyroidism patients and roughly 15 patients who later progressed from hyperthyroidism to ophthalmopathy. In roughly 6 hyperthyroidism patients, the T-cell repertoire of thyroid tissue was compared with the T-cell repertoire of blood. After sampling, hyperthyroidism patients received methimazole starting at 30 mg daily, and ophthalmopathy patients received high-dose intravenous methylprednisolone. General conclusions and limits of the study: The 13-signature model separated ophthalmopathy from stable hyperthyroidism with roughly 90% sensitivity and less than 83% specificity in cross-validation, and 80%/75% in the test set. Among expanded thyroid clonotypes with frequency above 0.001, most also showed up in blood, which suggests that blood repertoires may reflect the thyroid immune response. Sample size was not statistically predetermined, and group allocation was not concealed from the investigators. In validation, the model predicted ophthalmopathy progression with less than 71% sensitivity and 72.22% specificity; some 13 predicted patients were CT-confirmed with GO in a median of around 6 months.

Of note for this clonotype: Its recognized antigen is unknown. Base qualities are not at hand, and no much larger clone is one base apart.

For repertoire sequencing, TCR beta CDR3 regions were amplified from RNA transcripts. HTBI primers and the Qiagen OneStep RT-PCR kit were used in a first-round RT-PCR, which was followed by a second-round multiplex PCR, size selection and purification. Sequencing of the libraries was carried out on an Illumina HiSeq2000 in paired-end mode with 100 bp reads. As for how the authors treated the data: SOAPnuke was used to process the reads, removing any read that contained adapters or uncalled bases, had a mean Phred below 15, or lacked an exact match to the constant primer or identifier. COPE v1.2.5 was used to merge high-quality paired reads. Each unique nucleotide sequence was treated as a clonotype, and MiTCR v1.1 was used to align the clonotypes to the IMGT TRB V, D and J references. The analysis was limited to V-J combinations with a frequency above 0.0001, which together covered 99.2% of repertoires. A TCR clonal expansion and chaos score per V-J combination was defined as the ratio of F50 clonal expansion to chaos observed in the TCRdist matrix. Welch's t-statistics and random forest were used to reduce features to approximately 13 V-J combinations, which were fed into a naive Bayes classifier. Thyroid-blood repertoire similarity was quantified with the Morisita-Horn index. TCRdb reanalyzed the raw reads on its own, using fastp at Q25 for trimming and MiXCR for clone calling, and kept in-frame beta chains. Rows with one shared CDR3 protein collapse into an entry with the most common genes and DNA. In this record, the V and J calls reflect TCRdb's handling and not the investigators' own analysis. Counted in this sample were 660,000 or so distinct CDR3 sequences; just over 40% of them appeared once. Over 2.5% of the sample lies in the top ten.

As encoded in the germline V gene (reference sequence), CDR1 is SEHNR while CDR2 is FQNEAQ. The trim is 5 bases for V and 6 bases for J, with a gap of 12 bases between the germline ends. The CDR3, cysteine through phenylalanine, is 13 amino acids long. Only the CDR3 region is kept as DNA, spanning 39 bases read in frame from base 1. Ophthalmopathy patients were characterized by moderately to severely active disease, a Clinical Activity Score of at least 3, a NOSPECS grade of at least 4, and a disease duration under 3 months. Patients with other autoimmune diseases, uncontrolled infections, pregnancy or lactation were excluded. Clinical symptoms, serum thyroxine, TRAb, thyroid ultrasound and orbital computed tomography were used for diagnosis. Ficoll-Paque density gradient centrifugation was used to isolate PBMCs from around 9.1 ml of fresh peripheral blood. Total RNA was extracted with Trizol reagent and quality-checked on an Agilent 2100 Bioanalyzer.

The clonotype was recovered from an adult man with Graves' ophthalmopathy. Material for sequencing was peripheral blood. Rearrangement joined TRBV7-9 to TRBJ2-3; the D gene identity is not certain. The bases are TGTGCCAGCAGCCAAGATGAAAGGGATACGCAGTATTTT. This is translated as CASSQDERDTQYF.